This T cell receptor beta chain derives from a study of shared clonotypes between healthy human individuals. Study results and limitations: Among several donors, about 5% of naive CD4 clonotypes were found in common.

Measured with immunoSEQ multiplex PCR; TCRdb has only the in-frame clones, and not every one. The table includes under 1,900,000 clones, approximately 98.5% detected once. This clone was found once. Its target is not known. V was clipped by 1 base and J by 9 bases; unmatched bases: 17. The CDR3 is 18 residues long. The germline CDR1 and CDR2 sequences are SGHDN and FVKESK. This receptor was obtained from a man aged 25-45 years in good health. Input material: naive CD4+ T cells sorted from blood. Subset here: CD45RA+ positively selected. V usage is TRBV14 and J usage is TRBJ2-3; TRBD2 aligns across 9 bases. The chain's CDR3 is CASSQGAGGLAGQITQYF. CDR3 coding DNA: TGTGCCAGCAGCCAAGGAGCCGGGGGGCTAGCGGGACAGATAACGCAGTATTTT. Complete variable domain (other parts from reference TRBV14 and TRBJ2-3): EAGVTQFPSHSVIEKGQTVTLRCDPISGHDNLYWYRRVMGKEIKFLLHFVKESKQDESGMPNNRFLAERTGGTYSTLKVQPAELEDSGVYFCASSQGAGGLAGQITQYFGPGTRLTVL.